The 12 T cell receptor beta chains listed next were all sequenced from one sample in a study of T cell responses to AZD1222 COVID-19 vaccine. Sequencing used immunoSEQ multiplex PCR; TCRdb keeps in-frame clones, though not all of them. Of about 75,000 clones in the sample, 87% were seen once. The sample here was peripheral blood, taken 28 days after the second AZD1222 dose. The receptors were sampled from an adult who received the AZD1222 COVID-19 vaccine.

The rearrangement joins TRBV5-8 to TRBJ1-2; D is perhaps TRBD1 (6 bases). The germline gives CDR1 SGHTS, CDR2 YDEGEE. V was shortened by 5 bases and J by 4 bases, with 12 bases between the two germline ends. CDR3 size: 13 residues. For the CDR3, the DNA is TGTGCCAGCAGACGGGTGGGGGCCTATGGCTACACCTTC. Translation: CASRRVGAYGYTF.

CDR3 coding DNA: TGTGCCTGGGAGTCTGGGACAGTTGAAGCTTTCTTT. Its translation: CAWESGTVEAFF. The gene calls are TRBV30 and TRBJ1-1; 7 bases are shared with TRBD1. The V gene end was trimmed by 5 bases and the J gene end by 7 bases; junction bases not matched to a gene: 7. CDR3 size: 12 residues. The germline V gene has CDR1 GTSNPN and CDR2 SVGIG (reference sequence).

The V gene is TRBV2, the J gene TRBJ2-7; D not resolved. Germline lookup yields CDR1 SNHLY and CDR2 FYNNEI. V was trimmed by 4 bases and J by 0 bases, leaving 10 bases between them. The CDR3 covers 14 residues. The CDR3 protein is CASSGRRTSYEQYF. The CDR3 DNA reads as TGTGCCAGCAGTGGAAGGCGGACCTCCTACGAGCAGTACTTC. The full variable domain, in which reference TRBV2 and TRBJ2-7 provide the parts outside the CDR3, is EPEVTQTPSHQVTQMGQEVILRCVPISNHLYFYWYRQILGQKVEFLVSFYNNEISEKSEIFDDQFSVERPDGSNFTLKIRSTKLEDSAMYFCASSGRRTSYEQYFGPGTRLTVT.

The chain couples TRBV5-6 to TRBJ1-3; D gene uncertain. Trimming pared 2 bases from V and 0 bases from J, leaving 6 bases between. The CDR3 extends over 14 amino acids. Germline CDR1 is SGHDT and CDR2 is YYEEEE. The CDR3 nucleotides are TGTGCCAGCAGCTTATCTAACTCTGGAAACACCATATATTTT. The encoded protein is CASSLSNSGNTIYF.

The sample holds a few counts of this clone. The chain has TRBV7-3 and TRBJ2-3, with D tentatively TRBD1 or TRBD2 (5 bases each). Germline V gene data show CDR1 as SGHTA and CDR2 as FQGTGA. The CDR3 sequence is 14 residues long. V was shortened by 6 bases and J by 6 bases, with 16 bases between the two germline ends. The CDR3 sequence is CASRATPGHDTQYF. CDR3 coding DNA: TGTGCCAGCAGAGCCACCCCGGGGCACGATACGCAGTATTTT.

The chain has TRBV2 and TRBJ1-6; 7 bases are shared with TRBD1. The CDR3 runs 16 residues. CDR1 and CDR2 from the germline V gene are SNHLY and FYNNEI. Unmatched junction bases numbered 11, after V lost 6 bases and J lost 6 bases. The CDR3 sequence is CASRPRQGYPNSPLHF. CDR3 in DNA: TGTGCCAGCAGGCCCCGACAGGGCTATCCTAATTCACCCCTCCACTTT.

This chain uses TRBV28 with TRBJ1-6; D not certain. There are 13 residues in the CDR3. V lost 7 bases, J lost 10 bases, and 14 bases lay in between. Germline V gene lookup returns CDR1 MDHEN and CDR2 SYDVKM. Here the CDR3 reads CASKRFILSPLHF. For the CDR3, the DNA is TGTGCCAGCAAAAGGTTTATTCTCTCACCCCTCCACTTT.

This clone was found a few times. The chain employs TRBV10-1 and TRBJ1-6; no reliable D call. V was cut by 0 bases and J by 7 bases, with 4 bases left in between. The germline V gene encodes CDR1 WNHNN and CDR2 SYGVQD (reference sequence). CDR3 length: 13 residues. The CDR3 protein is CASSESANSPLHF. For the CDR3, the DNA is TGCGCCAGCAGTGAGTCCGCGAATTCACCCCTCCACTTT.

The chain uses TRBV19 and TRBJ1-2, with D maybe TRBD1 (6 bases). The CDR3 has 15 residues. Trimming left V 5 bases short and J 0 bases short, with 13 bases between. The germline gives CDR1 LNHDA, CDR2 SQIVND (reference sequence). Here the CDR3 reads CASSVGQRANYGYTF. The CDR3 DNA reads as TGTGCCAGTAGTGTTGGACAGAGAGCTAACTATGGCTACACCTTC.

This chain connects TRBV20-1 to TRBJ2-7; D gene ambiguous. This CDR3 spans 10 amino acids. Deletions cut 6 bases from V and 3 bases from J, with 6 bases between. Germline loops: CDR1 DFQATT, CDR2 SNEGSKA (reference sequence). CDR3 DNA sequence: TGCAGTGCCCGTGACTACGAGCAGTACTTC. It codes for CSARDYEQYF.

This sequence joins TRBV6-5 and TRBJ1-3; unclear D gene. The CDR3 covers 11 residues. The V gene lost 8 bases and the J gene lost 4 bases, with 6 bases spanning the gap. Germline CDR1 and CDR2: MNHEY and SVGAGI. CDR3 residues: CASPGGNTIYF. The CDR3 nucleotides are TGTGCCAGCCCCGGGGGAAACACCATATATTTT.

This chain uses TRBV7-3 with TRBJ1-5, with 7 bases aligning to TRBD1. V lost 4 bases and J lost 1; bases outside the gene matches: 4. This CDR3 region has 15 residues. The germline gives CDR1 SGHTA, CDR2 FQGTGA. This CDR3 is CASSSQTGSNQPQHF. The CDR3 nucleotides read TGTGCCAGCAGCTCTCAGACAGGGAGCAATCAGCCCCAGCATTTT.